The source of this TCR beta chain is a study of T-cell reconstitution after alpha-beta-depleted transplantation in children. Study outcomes and limitations: From newly produced T cells came most of the T-cell counts and diversity one year after transplant. Reports say that about two months after transplant, the alpha-beta T cells came out of several hundred graft clones that had expanded. From surviving recipient T cells and thymic progenitors came the high day-60 TCRbeta diversity observed in some patients.

This clonotype was counted ten times or more. Its antigen is unidentified. Trimming took off 2 bases at V and 2 bases at J, with 6 bases between the two ends. Germline CDR1 and CDR2: MGHDK and SYGVNS. The CDR3 is made up of 13 amino acids. TCRbeta library construction was performed incorporating unique molecular identifiers. TCRdb reprocessed the PCR reads with MiXCR, giving one entry per CDR3 protein. The table lists around 960,000 distinct CDR3 sequences, about 26% of them singletons. Sequences were derived from PBMCs, mostly from graft donor cells, sampled 360 days after TCRalphabeta/CD19-depleted stem cell transplant. This TCR derives from a boy less than two years old who had a stem cell transplant for SCID, so the T cells may come from the graft donor. The J gene is TRBJ1-1, the V gene TRBV25-1; unclear D gene. The CDR3 DNA follows: TGTGCCAGCAGTGAAAGCCACAACACTGAAGCTTTCTTT. Its protein product is CASSESHNTEAFF.